The rows below give T cell receptor beta chains drawn from one sample of a study of T cells in AML relapse after transplant. TCRdb re-called the PCR reads with MiXCR, one entry per CDR3 protein. Altogether 120 or so distinct CDR3 sequences are present, around 28% being singletons, with the ten largest covering around 34%. This material consisted of bone marrow, either the whole sample or a sorted T cell fraction (not recorded which), taken in complete remission. These receptors were collected from a human donor who had a stem cell transplant for acute myeloid leukemia. Some T cells may be supplied by the graft donor. Each CDR3 is given without its conserved first and last residue.

>TRBV25-1|TRBJ2-2
ASSEYQPLSAGELF
>TRBV23-1|TRBJ2-7
ASSHNLPAGTGFHEQY
>TRBV19|TRBJ1-4
ASSMQGNEKLF
>TRBV27|TRBJ1-1
ASSFGSPGSTEAF
>TRBV6-5|TRBJ2-5
ASSQGLGETQY
>TRBV6-6|TRBJ1-1
ASRNQRGGTEAF
>TRBV7-9|TRBJ1-2
ASSPGTVHGYT
>TRBV7-9|TRBJ1-1
ASSVFPPGRDYSEAF
>TRBV12-3/TRBV12-4|TRBJ1-6
ASSPGRDNSPLH
>TRBV2|TRBJ2-5
ASSEGLAEETQY
>TRBV4-2|TRBJ2-6
ASSQGLAGVAGANVLT
>TRBV29-1|TRBJ2-7
SVEPGTGFHEQY
>TRBV18|TRBJ2-7
ASSPPWTGGSYEQY
>TRBV20-1|TRBJ2-4
SASIPPGLAGGRGNIQY
>TRBV14|TRBJ2-1
ASSLAFAGGPGEQF
>TRBV7-3|TRBJ2-3
ASSRDTGTDTQY
>TRBV19|TRBJ1-5
ASIVTGGDQPQH
>TRBV2|TRBJ2-1
ASSDGTGVDNEQF
>TRBV29-1|TRBJ2-2
SADRGVRGELF
>TRBV4-3|TRBJ1-3
ASSLLNRASGNTIY
>TRBV5-1|TRBJ1-3
ASSLGGQARLNTIY
>TRBV20-1|TRBJ2-3
SAARGTDTQY
>TRBV7-2|TRBJ1-6
ASSPPGTLNSPLH
>TRBV28|TRBJ2-7
ASSFLLIPGTGEPYEQY
>TRBV12-3/TRBV12-4|TRBJ2-7
ASSPQGYEQY
>TRBV7-2|TRBJ2-3
ASSRGWVDTQY
>TRBV7-9|TRBJ2-7
ATAWRGG
>TRBV6-5|TRBJ2-3
ASSQGLGGDTQY
>TRBV23-1|TRBJ1-5
ASSQSTQKKYSNQPQH